Following are 16 T cell receptor beta chains from one sample sequenced in a study of blood T cell repertoires in COVID-19. Libraries were prepared by immunoSEQ multiplex PCR; TCRdb keeps only in-frame clonotypes and omits some of them. Among approximately 130,000 clones listed, 85% to 90% were seen once. The sequenced material came from peripheral blood. The receptors shown here come from a human donor in a cohort sampled during active COVID-19.

The V and J genes are TRBV19 and TRBJ2-5, with D possibly matching TRBD1 (7 bases). This CDR3 has 15 residues. V shed 5 bases and J shed 3 bases, with 16 bases lying between them. The germline gives CDR1 LNHDA, CDR2 SQIVND (reference sequence). This CDR3 is CASSPDFRGEETQYF. CDR3 nucleotides: TGTGCCAGTAGTCCGGATTTCAGGGGGGAAGAGACCCAGTACTTC.

The chain is built from TRBV30 and TRBJ1-1; D is possibly TRBD1 (5 bases). CDR1 is GTSNPN and CDR2 is SVGIG in the germline V gene (reference sequence). V lost 3 bases, J lost 0 bases, and 8 bases lay in between. The CDR3 covers 13 residues. The CDR3 loop is CAWRKGLNTEAFF. Here the CDR3 DNA reads TGTGCCTGGAGAAAGGGGTTGAACACTGAAGCTTTCTTT.

The rearrangement links TRBV28 to TRBJ1-6; 8 bases match TRBD1. V lost 6 bases, J lost 7 bases, and 8 bases stayed unmatched. Germline V gives CDR1 MDHEN, CDR2 SYDVKM. The length of the CDR3 is 15 residues. Here the CDR3 reads CASSPGDRKNSPLHF. In DNA form, the CDR3 reads TGTGCCAGCAGCCCAGGGGACAGGAAGAATTCACCCCTCCACTTT. Together with reference TRBV28 and TRBJ1-6, the CDR3 gives the full variable domain: DVKVTQSSRYLVKRTGEKVFLECVQDMDHENMFWYRQDPGLGLRLIYFSYDVKMKEKGDIPEGYSVSREKKERFSLILESASTNQTSMYLCASSPGDRKNSPLHFGNGTRLTVT.

The chain recombines TRBV10-3 with TRBJ2-7; 9 bases map to TRBD1. There are 13 residues in the CDR3. CDR1 and CDR2 from the germline V gene are ENHRY and SYGVKD. The V and J ends lost 6 bases and 4 bases, in that order; junction bases with no gene match: 4. The chain's CDR3 is CAISPGQGYEQYV. The CDR3 nucleotides read TGTGCCATCAGCCCGGGACAGGGTTACGAGCAGTACGTC.

V usage is TRBV4-1 and J usage is TRBJ2-7; 9 bases align to TRBD2. The CDR3 sequence is 17 residues long. V lost 4 bases to trimming and J lost 6 bases; unmatched junction nucleotides: 16. Germline CDR1 MGHRA, CDR2 YSYEKL. In DNA, the CDR3 is TGCGCCAGCAGCCTTTCCCCCCAAGCGGGGGGTCCTATCGAGCAGTACTTC. This sequence encodes CASSLSPQAGGPIEQYF.

V gene TRBV5-6 combines with J gene TRBJ2-3, with D perhaps TRBD1 (6 bases). CDR1 is SGHDT, CDR2 YYEEEE, per germline. The CDR3 consists of 14 residues. Trimming left V 2 bases short and J 5 bases short, with 12 bases between. The CDR3 loop reads CASSLGGPRDTQYF. The CDR3 nucleotides read TGTGCCAGCAGCTTAGGGGGACCGCGAGATACGCAGTATTTT.

The chain has TRBV9 and TRBJ2-1; D possibly corresponds to TRBD2 (6 bases). Germline V gene lookup returns CDR1 SGDLS and CDR2 YYNGEE. The CDR3 length is 16 residues. The V and J ends lost 0 bases and 5 bases respectively, with 15 bases between them. The CDR3 sequence: CASSVGGAGLHNEQFF. CDR3 DNA sequence: TGTGCCAGCAGCGTAGGGGGTGCGGGACTCCACAATGAGCAGTTCTTC.

V usage is TRBV5-1 and J usage is TRBJ2-1; D call uncertain. CDR3 size: 14 residues. Germline CDR1 reads SGHRS; CDR2 reads YFSETQ. Trimming left V 2 bases short and J 6 bases short, with 12 bases between. The CDR3 nucleotides are TGCGCCAGCAGCTTAGACTTGAATTCCAATGAGCAGTTCTTC. Translation: CASSLDLNSNEQFF.

This clone occurred many times. The chain is built from TRBV6-4 and TRBJ1-2, with 9 bases identical to TRBD1. This CDR3 comprises 15 residues. The J segment lost 4 bases and the V segment lost 3 bases, leaving 6 bases of the junction unmatched. The germline V gene has CDR1 MRHNA and CDR2 SNTAGT. CDR3 in amino acids: CASSEKTGGSYGYTF. DNA for the CDR3: TGTGCCAGCAGTGAGAAGACAGGGGGGAGCTATGGCTACACCTTC.

The table lists this clone with a few counts. This chain links TRBV28 with TRBJ2-1; 7 nucleotides align to TRBD2. This CDR3 is built from 19 residues. Looked up from germline, CDR1 is MDHEN and CDR2 is SYDVKM. V gave up 5 bases and J gave up 0 bases; unmatched junction bases: 16. The CDR3 bases are TGTGCCAGCAGTCCTTGGGCACTAGCGAATTGGGGCTCCTACAATGAGCAGTTCTTC. Its translation is CASSPWALANWGSYNEQFF.

CDR3 amino acids: CATSDLGLAGGNEQFF. CDR3 nucleotide sequence: TGTGCCACCAGTGATTTGGGACTAGCGGGAGGCAATGAGCAGTTCTTC. The V call is TRBV24-1, the J call TRBJ2-1, with TRBD2 matching over 14 bases. This CDR3 comprises 16 residues. V lost 0 bases to trimming and J lost 6 bases; unmatched junction nucleotides: 0. From germline, CDR1 is KGHDR and CDR2 SFDVKD.

This chain connects TRBV3-1 (or the pseudogene TRBV3-2) to TRBJ1-6; the D gene is possibly TRBD1 (5 bases). The CDR3 runs 14 residues. Trimming took off 1 base at V and 7 bases at J, with 8 bases between the two ends. Germline V lookup: CDR1 LGHDT, CDR2 YNNKEL (reference sequence). For the CDR3, the DNA is TGTGCCAGCAGCCAAGGACAGAGAAATTCACCCCTCCACTTT. Translation gives CASSQGQRNSPLHF.

With regard to this clone: A much more abundant neighbour one base away suggests this may be a read error. In the same sample, other DNA sequences code for this CDR3. The V call is TRBV6-2 or TRBV6-3, the J call TRBJ2-7; 7 bases fit TRBD1. CDR3 length: 14 amino acids. CDR1 and CDR2 from the germline V gene are MNHEY and SVGEGT. CDR3 region: CASSTGTVTYEQYV. In nucleotides, the CDR3 is TGTGCCAGCAGTACCGGGACAGTGACCTACGAGCAGTACGTT.

Only one count was recorded for this clone. J is TRBJ2-1 and V is TRBV2; 11 nucleotides line up with TRBD2. The CDR3 runs 15 residues. Looked up from germline, CDR1 is SNHLY and CDR2 is FYNNEI. J gave up 8 bases and V 2 bases, and 5 bases lay outside the gene matches. CDR3 bases: TGTGCCAGCAGTGAAAGCCTAGCGGGGGGCTATGAGCAGTTCTTC. This sequence encodes CASSESLAGGYEQFF.

The chain combines TRBV7-9 with TRBJ2-3, with D uncertain. Trimming pared 2 bases from V and 0 bases from J, leaving 6 bases between. The CDR3 runs 14 residues. The germline V gene encodes CDR1 SEHNR and CDR2 FQNEAQ (reference sequence). As DNA, the CDR3 is TGTGCCAGCAGCTTATCAAGCAGCACAGATACGCAGTATTTT. Protein: CASSLSSSTDTQYF.

This clone was recorded once. This chain links TRBV11-2 with TRBJ2-3; possibly TRBD1 for D (6 bases). This CDR3 region has 16 residues. Germline V gene data show CDR1 as SGHAT and CDR2 as FQNNGV. Between the trimmed V and J ends, which lost 3 bases and 0 bases, there was a span of 13 bases. The CDR3 DNA follows: TGTGCCAGCAGCTTCGGACAGCACGCTAGCACAGATACGCAGTATTTT. Translating gives CASSFGQHASTDTQYF.